These 11 T cell receptor beta chains came from one sample sequenced in a study of T cell responses to AZD1222 COVID-19 vaccine. Assay: immunoSEQ multiplex PCR; the TCRdb copy retains only in-frame clones and omits some. Of 150,000 to 200,000 clones listed, about 87% are singletons. Sample: peripheral blood, taken on day 0 of MenACWY control vaccination. The receptors were gathered from an adult in good health.

The rearrangement links TRBV6-5 to TRBJ2-3, with D tentatively TRBD1 (6 bases). Trimming shortened V by 4 bases and J by 1 base, and 15 bases separated the two germline ends. This CDR3 has 16 amino acids. The V gene's germline CDR1 is MNHEY and CDR2 SVGAGI. The CDR3 DNA follows: TGTGCCAGCAGTTCCCGGGCCCGGACAGGCACAGATACGCAGTATTTT. Encoded protein: CASSSRARTGTDTQYF.

V is TRBV4-1 and J is TRBJ2-7, with D unresolved. Germline values: CDR1 MGHRA, CDR2 YSYEKL. The CDR3 is 13 residues long. V lost 3 bases, J lost 2 bases, and 8 bases lay in between. CDR3 protein: CASSQFHPYEQYF. The CDR3 DNA follows: TGCGCCAGCAGCCAGTTCCATCCCTACGAGCAGTACTTC.

V usage is TRBV5-6 and J usage is TRBJ1-2; possible D gene TRBD1, 6 bases. From germline, CDR1 is SGHDT and CDR2 YYEEEE. V was trimmed by 3 bases and J by 2 bases, leaving 8 bases between them. This CDR3 is 13 amino acids long. CDR3 DNA sequence: TGTGCCAGCAGCTGGGACAAAAACTATGGCTACACCTTC. Its translation: CASSWDKNYGYTF.

The chain is built from TRBV9 and TRBJ2-7, with 9 bases aligning to TRBD1. J lost 5 bases, V lost 3 bases, and 9 bases had no gene match. The CDR3 spans 15 residues. Germline V gene data show CDR1 as SGDLS and CDR2 as YYNGEE. CDR3 sequence: CASSGGGQGIHEQYF. The DNA of the CDR3 is TGTGCCAGCAGCGGAGGGGGACAGGGTATTCACGAGCAGTACTTC.

The chain has TRBV6-6 and TRBJ1-1, with 8 bases matching TRBD1. V lost 6 bases and J lost 7; bases outside the gene matches: 4. This CDR3 region has 12 residues. The germline gives CDR1 MNHNY, CDR2 SVGAGI (reference sequence). The CDR3 DNA follows: TGTGCCAGCAGGCTAGGGACAGGTGAAGCTTTCTTT. This codes for CASRLGTGEAFF.

The chain carries TRBV5-1 and TRBJ2-2, with D unclear. CDR3 size: 17 residues. CDR1 SGHRS and CDR2 YFSETQ come from the germline V gene. V was trimmed by 0 bases and J by 0 bases, leaving 12 bases between them. The CDR3 sequence is CASSLVDAIPNTGELFF. CDR3 in DNA: TGCGCCAGCAGCTTGGTCGATGCGATTCCGAACACCGGGGAGCTGTTTTTT. The entire variable domain, with the rest obtained from reference TRBV5-1 and TRBJ2-2, is as follows: KAGVTQTPRYLIKTRGQQVTLSCSPISGHRSVSWYQQTPGQGLQFLFEYFSETQRNKGNFPGRFSGRQFSNSRSEMNVSTLELGDSALYLCASSLVDAIPNTGELFFGEGSRLTVL.

J is TRBJ2-7 and V is TRBV19; weak D call: TRBD1 (6 bases). The CDR3 has 14 residues. Trimming cost V 5 bases and J 3 bases, with 14 bases left between them. Germline CDR1 and CDR2: LNHDA and SQIVND (reference sequence). Written as DNA, the CDR3 is TGTGCCAGTAGTGCCCAGGGGTTGGTCTACGAGCAGTACTTC. Amino acid sequence: CASSAQGLVYEQYF.

This clone was recorded once. This chain joins TRBV28 and TRBJ2-1; 8 positions match TRBD1. Trimming took 5 bases from V and 6 from J; bases not matched to a gene: 3. The germline CDR1 and CDR2 sequences are MDHEN and SYDVKM. The CDR3 runs to 13 residues. The CDR3 region has the DNA TGTGCCAGCAGTGAACAGGGGGGCAATGAGCAGTTCTTC. Protein: CASSEQGGNEQFF.

This clone has a handful of counts. The chain has TRBV12-3 or TRBV12-4 and TRBJ1-2; D might be TRBD1 (6 bases). Trimming took 5 bases from V and 6 from J, leaving 10 bases between them. The CDR3 has 12 amino acids. The CDR3 DNA follows: TGTGCCAGCAGTGACAGGTTCCATGGCTACACCTTC. As protein: CASSDRFHGYTF.

Only one count was recorded for this clone. V gene TRBV7-2 combines with J gene TRBJ1-1, with TRBD1 matching over 10 bases. Germline V CDR1 and CDR2: SGHTA, FQGNSA. The CDR3 consists of 13 residues. J was trimmed by 11 bases and V by 4 bases; bases with no gene match: 7. In DNA form, the CDR3 reads TGTGCCAGCAGCTGGGACAGGGGTTCTGGGGCTTTCTTT. Translation gives CASSWDRGSGAFF.

The chain has TRBV6-2 or TRBV6-3 and TRBJ2-3; 10 positions agree with TRBD2. The CDR3 runs 16 residues. Germline V lookup: CDR1 MNHEY, CDR2 SVGEGT. V was clipped by 5 bases and J by 5 bases; unmatched bases: 10. CDR3 DNA: TGTGCCAGCAGTCATAGGACTAGCGGCTTCGGAGATACGCAGTATTTT. Its protein product is CASSHRTSGFGDTQYF.